The entry that follows covers one TCR beta chain sequence. Sequencing used immunoSEQ multiplex PCR; TCRdb keeps in-frame clones, though not all of them. The sample has tens of thousands of clones, approximately 91% seen once. The entry originates in a study of T cells in tuberculosis. Losses at the gene ends were 6 bases for V and 1 base for J; bases not matched to a gene: 5. CDR1 and CDR2 (germline): SGHTA, FQGNSA. The CDR3 has 14 amino acids. Sorting used thawed, overnight-rested PBMC stained with anti-CD3, a viability dye and GMM-loaded CD1B tetramer. The CD1B tetramers carried C32 glucose monomycolate purified from Rhodococcus equi. CD14-expressing monocytes were removed from PBMC before cryopreservation and sorting.

The clonotype was recovered from an adult woman with latent tuberculosis. V and J are TRBV7-2 and TRBJ1-1, with 7 positions matching TRBD1. Sequenced material: CD1b-GMM tetramer-negative cells sorted from PBMCs. In DNA, the CDR3 is TGTGCCAGCAGAGACAGGGCGGGGAACACTGAAGCTTTCTTT. Encoded protein: CASRDRAGNTEAFF. The full variable domain, rest sourced from reference TRBV7-2 and TRBJ1-1, is GAGVSQSPSNKVTEKGKDVELRCDPISGHTALYWYRQSLGQGLEFLIYFQGNSAPDKSGLPSDRFSAERTGGSVSTLTIQRTQQEDSAVYLCASRDRAGNTEAFFGQGTRLTVV.